A single TCR beta chain is shown here with its context. The sample comes from a study of cytomegalovirus exposure and HLA in healthy donors. The V and J ends lost 9 bases and 0 bases respectively, with 18 bases between them. Germline CDR1 MNHEY, CDR2 SVGAGI. The CDR3 contains 15 residues. Among the roughly 110 subjects of the validation cohort, separate from the roughly 700-subject first cohort, were the donors. Profiling relied on immunoSEQ multiplex PCR, and the TCRdb table lists in-frame clones only, not all of them. This sample yields about 57,000 clones, of which 80% to 95% are seen a single time; under 6.5% belongs to the top ten.

The chain combines TRBV6-5 with TRBJ2-7; D perhaps matches TRBD1 (6 bases). Material for sequencing was PBMCs. The sequence was collected from a woman younger than 35 in good health and CMV-seronegative. CDR3 sequence: CASTSADRRSYEQYF. The CDR3 DNA follows: TGTGCCAGTACGTCTGCGGACAGACGCTCCTACGAGCAGTACTTC.